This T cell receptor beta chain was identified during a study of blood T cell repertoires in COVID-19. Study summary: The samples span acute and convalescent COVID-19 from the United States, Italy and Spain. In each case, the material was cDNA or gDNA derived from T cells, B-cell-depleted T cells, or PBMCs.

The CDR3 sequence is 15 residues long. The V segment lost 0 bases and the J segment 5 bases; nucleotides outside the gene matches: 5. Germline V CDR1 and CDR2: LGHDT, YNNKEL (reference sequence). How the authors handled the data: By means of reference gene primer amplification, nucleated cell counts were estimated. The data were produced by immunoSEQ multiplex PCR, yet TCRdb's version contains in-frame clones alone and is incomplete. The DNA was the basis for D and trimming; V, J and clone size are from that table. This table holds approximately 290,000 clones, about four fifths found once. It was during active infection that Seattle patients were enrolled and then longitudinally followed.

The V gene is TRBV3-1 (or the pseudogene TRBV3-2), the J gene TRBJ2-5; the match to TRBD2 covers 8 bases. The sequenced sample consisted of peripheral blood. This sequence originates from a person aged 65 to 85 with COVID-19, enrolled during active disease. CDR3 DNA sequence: TGTGCCAGCAGCCAAGACCGACTAGCGACGGAGACCCAGTACTTC. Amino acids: CASSQDRLATETQYF.